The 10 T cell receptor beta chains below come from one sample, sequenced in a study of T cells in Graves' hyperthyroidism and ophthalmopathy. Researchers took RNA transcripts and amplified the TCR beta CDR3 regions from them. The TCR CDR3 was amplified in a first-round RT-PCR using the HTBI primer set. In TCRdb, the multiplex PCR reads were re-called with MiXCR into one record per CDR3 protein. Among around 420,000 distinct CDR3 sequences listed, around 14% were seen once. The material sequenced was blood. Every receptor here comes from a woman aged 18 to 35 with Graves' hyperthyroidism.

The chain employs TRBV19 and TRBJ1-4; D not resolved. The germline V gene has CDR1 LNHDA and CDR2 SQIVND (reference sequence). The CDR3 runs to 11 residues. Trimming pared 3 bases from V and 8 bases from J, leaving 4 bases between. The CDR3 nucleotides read TGTGCCAGTAGTATGCGAGAAAAACTGTTTTTT. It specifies CASSMREKLFF.

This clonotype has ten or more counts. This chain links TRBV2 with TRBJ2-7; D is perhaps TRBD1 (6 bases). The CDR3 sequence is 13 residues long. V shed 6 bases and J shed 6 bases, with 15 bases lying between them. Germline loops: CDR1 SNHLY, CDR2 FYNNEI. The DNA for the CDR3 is TGTGCCAGCAGGGGGGCCTTACGTTCCGAGCAGTACTTC. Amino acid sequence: CASRGALRSEQYF.

The CDR3 DNA reads as TGTGCCAGCAGTTTCGACGGAGCGGGGACCACAGATACGCAGTATTTT. It translates to CASSFDGAGTTDTQYF. This sequence joins TRBV2 and TRBJ2-3, with 7 positions matching TRBD2. The length of the CDR3 is 16 residues. V was pared by 5 bases and J by 2 bases, with 10 bases of the junction left unmatched. CDR1 is SNHLY and CDR2 is FYNNEI in the germline V gene.

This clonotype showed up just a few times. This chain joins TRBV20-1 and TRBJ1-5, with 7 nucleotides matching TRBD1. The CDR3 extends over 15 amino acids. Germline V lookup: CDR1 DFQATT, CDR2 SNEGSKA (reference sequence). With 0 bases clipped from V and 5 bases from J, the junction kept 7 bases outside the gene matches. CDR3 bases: TGCAGTGCTAGAGATAGGGACAGAGGGGATCAGCCCCAGCATTTT. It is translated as CSARDRDRGDQPQHF.

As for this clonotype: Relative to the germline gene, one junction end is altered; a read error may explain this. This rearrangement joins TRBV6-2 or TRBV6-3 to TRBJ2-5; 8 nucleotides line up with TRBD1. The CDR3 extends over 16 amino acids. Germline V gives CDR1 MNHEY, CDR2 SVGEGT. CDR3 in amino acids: CATSVAGQGHQETQYF. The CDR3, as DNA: TGTGCCACCAGTGTCGCTGGACAGGGTCACCAAGAGACCCAGTACTTC.

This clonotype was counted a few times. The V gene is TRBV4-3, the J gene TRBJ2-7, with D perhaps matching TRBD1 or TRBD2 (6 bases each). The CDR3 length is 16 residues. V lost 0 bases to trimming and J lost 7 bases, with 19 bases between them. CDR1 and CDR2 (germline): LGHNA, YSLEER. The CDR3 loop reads CASSQDWGALSGEQYF. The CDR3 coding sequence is TGCGCCAGCAGCCAAGATTGGGGGGCCCTTTCGGGAGAGCAGTACTTC.

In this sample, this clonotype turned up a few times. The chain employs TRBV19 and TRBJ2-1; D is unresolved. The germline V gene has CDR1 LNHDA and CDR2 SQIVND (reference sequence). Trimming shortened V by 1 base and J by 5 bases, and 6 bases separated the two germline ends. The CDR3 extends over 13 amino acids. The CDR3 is CASSIVANNEQFF. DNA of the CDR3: TGTGCCAGTAGTATAGTGGCGAACAATGAGCAGTTCTTC.

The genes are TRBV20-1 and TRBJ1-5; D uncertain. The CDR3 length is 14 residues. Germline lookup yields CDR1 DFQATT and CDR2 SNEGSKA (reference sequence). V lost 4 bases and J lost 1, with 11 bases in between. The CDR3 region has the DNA TGCAGTGCTACGGTTTCTAGAAGCAATCAGCCCCAGCATTTT. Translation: CSATVSRSNQPQHF.

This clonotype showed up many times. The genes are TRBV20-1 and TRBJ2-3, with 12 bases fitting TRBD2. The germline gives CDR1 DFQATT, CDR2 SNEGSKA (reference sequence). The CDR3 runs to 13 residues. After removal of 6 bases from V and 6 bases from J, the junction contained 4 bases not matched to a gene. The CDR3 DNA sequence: TGCAGTGCCGGACTAGCGGGGATGGATACGCAGTATTTT. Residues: CSAGLAGMDTQYF.

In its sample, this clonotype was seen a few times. The DNA of the CDR3 is TGTGCCAGCAGTTTAAACGGTGAAGCTTTCTTT. It is translated as CASSLNGEAFF. The V call is TRBV27, the J call TRBJ1-1; D is unclear. The CDR3 is 11 amino acids. Looked up from germline, CDR1 is MNHEY and CDR2 is SMNVEV (reference sequence). Trimming stripped 2 bases from V and 7 bases from J, with 5 bases between.